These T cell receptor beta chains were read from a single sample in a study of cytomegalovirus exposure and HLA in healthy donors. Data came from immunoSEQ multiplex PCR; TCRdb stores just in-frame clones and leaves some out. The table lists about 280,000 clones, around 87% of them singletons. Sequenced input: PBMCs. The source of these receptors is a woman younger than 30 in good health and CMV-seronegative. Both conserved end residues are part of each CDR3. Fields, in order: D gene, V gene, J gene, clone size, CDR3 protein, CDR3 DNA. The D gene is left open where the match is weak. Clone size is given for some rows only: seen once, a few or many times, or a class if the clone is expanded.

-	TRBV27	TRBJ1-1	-	CASSPGLGVNTEAFF	TGTGCCAGCAGTCCCGGACTCGGGGTGAACACTGAAGCTTTCTTT
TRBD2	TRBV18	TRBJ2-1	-	CASSPPGGSYNEQFF	TGTGCCAGCTCACCACCGGGGGGGTCCTACAATGAGCAGTTCTTC
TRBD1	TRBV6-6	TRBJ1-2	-	CASSNRQGGGYTF	TGTGCCAGCAGTAACCGACAGGGCGGTGGCTACACCTTC
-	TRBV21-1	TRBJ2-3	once	CASSTLAGGPADTQYF	TGTGCCAGCAGCACCCTTGCGGGAGGGCCGGCAGATACGCAGTATTTT
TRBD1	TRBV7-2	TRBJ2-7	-	CASSLVSGGRGEQYF	TGTGCCAGCAGCTTAGTCTCAGGGGGTAGGGGCGAGCAGTACTTC
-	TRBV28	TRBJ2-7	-	CASSFGLAGEQYF	TGTGCCAGCAGTTTTGGGCTAGCAGGCGAGCAGTACTTC
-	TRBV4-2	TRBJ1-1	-	CASSQSGGRAINTEAFF	TGTGCCAGCAGCCAATCGGGGGGCAGGGCCATAAACACTGAAGCTTTCTTT
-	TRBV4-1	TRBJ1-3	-	CASSHDPGSGNTIYF	TGCGCCAGCAGCCACGACCCAGGCTCTGGAAACACCATATATTTT
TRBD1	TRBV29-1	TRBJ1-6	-	CSARDRYNSPLHF	TGCAGCGCCCGGGACAGATATAATTCACCCCTCCACTTT
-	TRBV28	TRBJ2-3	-	CASAEGRDTQYF	TGTGCCAGTGCGGAGGGCCGCGATACGCAGTATTTT
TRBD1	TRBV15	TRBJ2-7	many	CATSEDRVSYEQYF	TGTGCCACCAGCGAGGACAGGGTCTCCTACGAGCAGTACTTC
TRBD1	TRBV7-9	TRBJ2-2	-	CASRMRGPMNTGELFF	TGTGCCAGCAGGATGAGGGGGCCGATGAACACCGGGGAGCTGTTTTTT
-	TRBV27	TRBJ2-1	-	CASSLSRSFSYNEQFF	TGTGCCAGCAGTTTATCAAGAAGCTTCTCCTACAATGAGCAGTTCTTC
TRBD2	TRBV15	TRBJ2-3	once	CATSRGTSGTDTQYF	TGTGCCACCAGCAGAGGGACTAGCGGGACAGATACGCAGTATTTT
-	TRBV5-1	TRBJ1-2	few	CASSLEHPGLSGYTF	TGCGCCAGCAGCTTGGAACACCCGGGACTGAGCGGCTACACCTTC
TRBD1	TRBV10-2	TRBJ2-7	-	CASSLGTVESYEQYF	TGCGCCAGCAGTCTAGGGACAGTCGAGTCCTACGAGCAGTACTTC
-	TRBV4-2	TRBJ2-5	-	CASSQDLAETQYF	TGTGCCAGCAGCCAAGATTTGGCAGAGACCCAGTACTTC
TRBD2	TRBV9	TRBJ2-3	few	CASSQYLTSAVENTQYF	TGTGCCAGCAGCCAGTACCTTACTAGCGCAGTCGAGAATACGCAGTATTTT